This record covers a single T cell receptor beta chain. The data are from a study of blood T cell repertoires in COVID-19. The length of the CDR3 is 19 residues. Losses at the gene ends were 1 base for V and 0 bases for J; bases not matched to a gene: 8. Germline CDR1 is SGHDT and CDR2 is YYEEEE. As processed by the authors: Cell counts per sample came from amplifying reference gene primers. TCRdb's copy holds only in-frame clones and misses some; the assay was immunoSEQ multiplex PCR. V, J and clone size are those of that table, while D and trimming were read from the DNA. The sample has roughly 190,000 clones, 70% to 90% seen once.

The specimen was peripheral blood. The rearrangement links TRBV5-6 to TRBJ2-2; 11 nucleotides align to TRBD2. This receptor was obtained from a woman of 80 years or more in a cohort sampled during active or convalescent COVID-19. CDR3 sequence: CASSLRTSGSISNTGELFF. The CDR3 DNA reads as TGTGCCAGCAGCTTGAGGACTAGCGGGTCAATCTCGAACACCGGGGAGCTGTTTTTT.